The present TCR beta chain was sequenced within a study of molecular identifiers for immune sequencing clone quantification. The overall study: Within a replicate experiment, RNA obtained from either roughly 20,000 or 100,000 naive CD8 cells was divided into five aliquots, and four of those aliquots were then sequenced.

The CDR3 totals 15 residues. Trimming pared 5 bases from V and 5 bases from J, leaving 15 bases between. CDR1 is PRHDT, CDR2 FYEKMQ, per germline (reference sequence). For naive CD8 T cells, sorting used the CD8+CD4-CCR7+CD45RA+ phenotype. This clonotype occurred a few times. MiXCR was run by TCRdb on the PCR reads, yielding one entry per CDR3 protein. The sample yields 97,000 or so distinct CDR3 sequences, 20% to 25% seen once. Sequencing was carried out using naive CD8+ T cells from blood, with Jurkat cell RNA spiked in. The subset is: FACS-sorted CD8+CD4-CCR7+CD45RA+ naive T cells. The chain employs TRBV13 and TRBJ2-2; D gene uncertain. The sequence came from a human donor in good health. Some libraries in this study had Jurkat cell RNA spiked in. The CDR3 reads CASSAIIEWTGELFF. CDR3 bases: TGTGCCAGCAGCGCCATAATAGAGTGGACCGGGGAGCTGTTTTTT.